The source of this TCR beta chain is a study of blood T cell repertoires in COVID-19. Germline V CDR1 and CDR2: KGHSH, LQKENI. The junction had 8 bases not matched to a gene; V was cut back by 3 bases and J by 4 bases. This CDR3 has 15 amino acids. The cohort comprised adults aged 18 to 89 years residing in approximately 22 US areas. Recovery among Cohort 3 donors was established by two negative PCRs, clearance, or symptom resolution. Measured with immunoSEQ multiplex PCR; TCRdb has only the in-frame clones, and not every one. The table has about 400,000 clones, 85% to 90% seen once; the top ten hold approximately 9.3%.

The source of this sequence is a woman aged 45-59 years who had recovered from COVID-19. Sequenced input: PBMCs or T cells enriched from blood (not recorded which). This rearrangement joins TRBV18 to TRBJ1-1; the match to TRBD1 covers 7 bases. In DNA, the CDR3 is TGTGCCAGCTCACCCCAACAGGGGCCAGGCACTGAAGCTTTCTTT. It is translated as CASSPQQGPGTEAFF.